The 10 T cell receptor beta chains given below trace back to one sample, sequenced in a study of T cell responses to AZD1222 COVID-19 vaccine (dated by TCRdb to 2020 to 2023). What this sample's time point label stands for: baseline before first vaccination. The library was produced with the immunoSEQ multiplex PCR assay. TCRdb obtained this table from immuneACCESS and retained in-frame rearrangements with V and J assigned. These tables miss some clones; where compared with another copy, unresolved V genes account for less than half of the shortfall, and the remainder is unexplained. A total of 100,000 or so clones appear in this sample, 90% to 95% of them only once. In total, the top ten clones hold roughly 4.5% of the sample. Specimen: peripheral blood, collected on day 0 of AZD1222 vaccination. The source is an adult in good health.

The CDR3 here is CASAQAYNEQFF. The CDR3 nucleotides read TGTGCCAGCGCCCAAGCTTACAATGAGCAGTTCTTC. This chain uses TRBV18 with TRBJ2-1; no definite D call. Germline assignment: CDR1 KGHSH and CDR2 LQKENI. The V end was cut by 8 bases, the J end by 4 bases, with 9 bases between. This CDR3 spans 12 amino acids.

J is TRBJ2-1 and V is TRBV28; D is unclear. Germline lookup yields CDR1 MDHEN and CDR2 SYDVKM. The V gene lost 6 bases and the J gene lost 0 bases, with 9 bases spanning the gap. The CDR3 loop spans 14 amino acids. This CDR3 is CASRRLSSYNEQFF. The CDR3 nucleotides read TGTGCCAGCAGAAGACTGAGCTCCTACAATGAGCAGTTCTTC.

This chain connects TRBV7-3 to TRBJ2-1; 7 nucleotides match TRBD2. Germline lookup yields CDR1 SGHTA and CDR2 FQGTGA. With V trimmed by 4 bases and J by 5 bases, 8 bases remained unmatched. This CDR3 is built from 15 residues. CDR3 sequence reads: CASSSTGGGHNEQFF. The CDR3 nucleotides are TGTGCCAGCAGCTCTACTGGCGGGGGTCACAATGAGCAGTTCTTC.

The rearrangement joins TRBV14 to TRBJ1-1, with D unresolved. The germline V and J ends were trimmed by 1 base and 11 bases, with 11 bases remaining between them. The CDR3 totals 12 residues. CDR1 and CDR2 (germline): SGHDN, FVKESK. CDR3 DNA sequence: TGTGCCAGCAGCCAAGGGGTGGTTGGGGCTTTCTTT. It codes for CASSQGVVGAFF.

The rearrangement links TRBV4-3 to TRBJ2-7; D perhaps matches TRBD1 (5 bases). The CDR3 runs to 15 residues. Germline-derived CDR1 and CDR2 are LGHNA and YSLEER. V was trimmed by 0 bases and J by 1 base, leaving 10 bases between them. The chain's CDR3 is CASSQDKSGSYEQYF. Written as DNA, the CDR3 is TGCGCCAGCAGCCAAGATAAGTCAGGGTCCTACGAGCAGTACTTC.

A few counts support this clone. The V gene is TRBV14, the J gene TRBJ2-7, with D hard to call. Trimming removed 0 bases from V and 2 bases from J, with 14 bases in between. The CDR3 is 16 residues long. Germline CDR1 SGHDN, CDR2 FVKESK. The CDR3 coding sequence is TGTGCCAGCAGCCAAGATGATACAGCGATGGCCTACGAGCAGTACTTC. This codes for CASSQDDTAMAYEQYF.

This chain uses TRBV11-2 with TRBJ2-7, with D perhaps matching TRBD1 or TRBD2 (6 bases each). The V end was cut by 1 base, the J end by 2 bases, with 9 bases between. Germline loops: CDR1 SGHAT, CDR2 FQNNGV. The CDR3 loop spans 14 amino acids. The CDR3 sequence is CASSLAGATYEQYF. The CDR3 DNA reads TGTGCCAGCAGCTTAGCGGGGGCCACCTACGAGCAGTACTTC.

This sequence joins TRBV9 and TRBJ2-5; weak D call: TRBD1 (7 bases). Trimming shortened V by 4 bases and J by 2 bases, and 15 bases separated the two germline ends. The germline V gene encodes CDR1 SGDLS and CDR2 YYNGEE. The length of the CDR3 is 15 residues. For the CDR3, the DNA is TGTGCCAGCAGCTCAACAGGGGACTTTCAAGAGACCCAGTACTTC. It encodes CASSSTGDFQETQYF.

The chain is built from TRBV6-5 and TRBJ2-5; D unresolved. Looked up from germline, CDR1 is MNHEY and CDR2 is SVGAGI. With 2 bases removed from V and 6 bases from J, the gap between germline ends came to 10 bases. The CDR3 spans 13 residues. The CDR3 DNA sequence: TGTGCCAGCAGTTACGCAGGCATGCAGACCCAGTACTTC. As protein: CASSYAGMQTQYF.

This chain links TRBV7-3 with TRBJ2-1; D remains ambiguous. V was cut by 4 bases and J by 4 bases, with 8 bases left in between. The CDR3 is 13 amino acids. Germline CDR1 SGHTA, CDR2 FQGTGA. The chain's CDR3 is CASSSPVYNEQFF. In DNA form, the CDR3 reads TGTGCCAGCAGCTCACCGGTTTACAATGAGCAGTTCTTC. The full variable domain, with the rest looked up from reference TRBV7-3 and TRBJ2-1, is GAGVSQTPSNKVTEKGKYVELRCDPISGHTALYWYRQSLGQGPEFLIYFQGTGAADDSGLPNDRFFAVRPEGSVSTLKIQRTERGDSAVYLCASSSPVYNEQFFGPGTRLTVL.